Presented here are 32 T cell receptor beta chains from one specimen sequenced in a study of T-cell reconstitution after alpha-beta-depleted transplantation in children. Preparation of the TCRbeta library involved a method that used unique molecular identifiers. One entry per CDR3 protein, called by TCRdb with MiXCR from the PCR reads. The data hold about 830,000 distinct CDR3 sequences, with 16% observed a single time. Sequencing was performed on PBMCs, mostly from graft donor cells, taken 360 days after TCRalphabeta/CD19-depleted stem cell transplant. The receptors originated from a male patient younger than 18 who had a stem cell transplant for acute lymphoblastic leukemia, so the T cells may come from the graft donor.

This clonotype was found a few times. The rearrangement links TRBV28 to TRBJ2-3; 11 nucleotides line up with TRBD2. Germline CDR1 reads MDHEN; CDR2 reads SYDVKM. This CDR3 comprises 15 residues. Trimming took 6 bases from V and 2 from J; bases not matched to a gene: 4. The CDR3 spells CASRLAGGPTDTQYF. The CDR3, as DNA: TGTGCCAGCAGGCTAGCGGGAGGTCCCACAGATACGCAGTATTTT.

Many counts were recorded for this clonotype. The chain carries TRBV28 and TRBJ2-5; the D is unclear. From germline, CDR1 is MDHEN and CDR2 SYDVKM. V lost 3 bases and J lost 1, with 21 bases in between. This CDR3 has 18 residues. This CDR3 reads CASSLHSLGRRIQETQYF. CDR3 sequence (DNA): TGTGCCAGCAGTTTGCACTCACTCGGACGGCGGATCCAAGAGACCCAGTACTTC.

This clonotype was observed a few times. The V gene is TRBV4-1, the J gene TRBJ2-7; 7 bases are shared with TRBD2. CDR3 length equals 13 residues. Trimming cost V 8 bases and J 3 bases; bases outside gene matches: 7. Germline V gene sequence: CDR1 MGHRA, CDR2 YSYEKL. For the CDR3, the DNA is TGCGCCAGCCAAGGGCTAGCGGTCTACGAGCAGTACTTC. Translation gives CASQGLAVYEQYF.

The V call is TRBV9, the J call TRBJ1-5; D gene uncertain. Germline-derived CDR1 and CDR2 are SGDLS and YYNGEE. The CDR3 length is 15 residues. Trimming pared 2 bases from V and 0 bases from J, leaving 9 bases between. The CDR3 spells CASSVSWVSNQPQHF. In DNA, the CDR3 is TGTGCCAGCAGCGTCTCCTGGGTTAGCAATCAGCCCCAGCATTTT.

This chain uses TRBV6-5 with TRBJ2-5; D may be TRBD1 (6 bases). The CDR3 consists of 14 residues. Trimming pared 2 bases from V and 1 base from J, leaving 8 bases between. The germline V gene encodes CDR1 MNHEY and CDR2 SVGAGI. This CDR3 reads CASSYLDSQETQYF. DNA for the CDR3: TGTGCCAGCAGTTACCTGGACAGCCAAGAGACCCAGTACTTC.

The rearrangement links TRBV12-3 or TRBV12-4 to TRBJ2-3; D call uncertain. The CDR3 has 13 residues. Trimming stripped 7 bases from V and 2 bases from J, with 10 bases between. The CDR3 nucleotides are TGTGCCAGCACCCGAGGCCCCACAGATACGCAGTATTTT. It specifies CASTRGPTDTQYF.

The chain uses TRBV30 and TRBJ2-1; 10 bases line up with TRBD2. The CDR3 totals 15 residues. V lost 0 bases, J lost 9 bases, and 8 bases stayed unmatched. CDR1 is GTSNPN and CDR2 is SVGIG in the germline V gene (reference sequence). Here the CDR3 reads CAWSVSAGGAGEQFF. CDR3 nucleotides: TGTGCCTGGAGTGTATCAGCGGGAGGGGCTGGTGAGCAGTTCTTC.

This clonotype occurred a few times. V is TRBV5-1 and J is TRBJ2-6; D remains ambiguous. Germline V lookup: CDR1 SGHRS, CDR2 YFSETQ. Trimming pared 0 bases from V and 0 bases from J, leaving 7 bases between. The CDR3 is made up of 16 amino acids. In DNA, the CDR3 is TGCGCCAGCAGCTTGGGGGTGGACTCTGGGGCCAACGTCCTGACTTTC. Its protein product is CASSLGVDSGANVLTF.

This clonotype came up a few times. The V gene is TRBV5-1, the J gene TRBJ2-7; no clear D gene. Germline CDR1 and CDR2: SGHRS and YFSETQ. CDR3 size: 14 residues. The V gene lost 0 bases and the J gene lost 2 bases, with 9 bases spanning the gap. CDR3 sequence: CASSLVQATYEQYF. The CDR3 coding sequence is TGCGCCAGCAGCTTGGTTCAGGCAACCTACGAGCAGTACTTC.

This clonotype was counted a few times. The gene calls are TRBV20-1 and TRBJ2-1; the match to TRBD2 covers 14 bases. CDR1 is DFQATT and CDR2 is SNEGSKA in the germline V gene (reference sequence). The CDR3 extends over 15 amino acids. V was clipped by 1 base and J by 10 bases; unmatched bases: 6. In DNA, the CDR3 is TGCAGTGCTAGAGCCGGGACTAGCGGGAGAAGGGAGCAGTTCTTC. Translation gives CSARAGTSGRREQFF.

This clonotype turned up a few times. The V and J genes are TRBV5-1 and TRBJ2-2, with unresolved D. Germline CDR1 is SGHRS and CDR2 is YFSETQ. This CDR3 has 16 amino acids. V lost 6 bases and J lost 1, with 16 bases in between. The CDR3 bases are TGCGCCAGCAAGGTTTTGAGGCCCTTGAACACCGGGGAGCTGTTTTTT. Amino acids: CASKVLRPLNTGELFF.

The chain is built from TRBV29-1 and TRBJ2-5, with D perhaps matching TRBD2 (7 bases). The germline V gene encodes CDR1 SQVTM and CDR2 ANQGSEA. CDR3 length: 15 residues. The ends were cut back, 3 bases at V and 2 bases at J, with 16 bases in the middle. CDR3 coding DNA: TGCAGCGTTGATACGCGGGGGCGCCCGCAAGAGACCCAGTACTTC. It codes for CSVDTRGRPQETQYF.

The table lists this clonotype with a few counts. The chain combines TRBV7-8 with TRBJ2-5, with 7 bases that match TRBD2. CDR3 length: 16 residues. CDR1 is SGHVS and CDR2 is FQNEAQ in the germline V gene. V lost 5 bases, J lost 5 bases, and 14 bases stayed unmatched. The CDR3: CASSLQAGAPGETQYF. In DNA, the CDR3 is TGTGCCAGCAGCCTGCAGGCGGGAGCCCCGGGGGAGACCCAGTACTTC.

A few counts support this clonotype. J is TRBJ1-2 and V is TRBV5-1; D is unclear. Germline V lookup: CDR1 SGHRS, CDR2 YFSETQ. The CDR3 covers 14 residues. The V end lost 0 bases, the J end lost 13 bases, and 19 bases lay between the germline ends. The CDR3 sequence is CASSLDGFSPGRTF. DNA for the CDR3: TGCGCCAGCAGCTTGGACGGATTCTCTCCTGGCCGCACCTTC.

This clonotype has just a few counts. The chain is built from TRBV20-1 and TRBJ2-2; weak D call: TRBD1 (5 bases). The V and J ends lost 4 bases and 4 bases respectively, with 19 bases between them. Germline CDR1 DFQATT, CDR2 SNEGSKA (reference sequence). CDR3 length: 16 residues. CDR3 in amino acids: CSAMAQGLTLTGELFF. The CDR3 DNA is TGCAGTGCTATGGCGCAGGGCCTGACCCTCACCGGGGAGCTGTTTTTT.

Of note for this clonotype: One junction end does not reproduce the germline sequence, and a read error may be involved. The chain joins TRBV20-1 to TRBJ2-3; perhaps TRBD2 as D (6 bases). Looked up from germline, CDR1 is DFQATT and CDR2 is SNEGSKA (reference sequence). The CDR3 sequence is 16 residues long. As DNA, the CDR3 is TGCAGTGCTGGAGAGGGCAGCGGGCCATTCACAGATACGCAGTATTTT. Its protein product is CSAGEGSGPFTDTQYF.

Only a few counts were recorded for this clonotype. This CDR3 is CASSPGSGGAFF. Written as DNA, the CDR3 is TGCGCCAGCAGCCCGGGTTCTGGGGGAGCTTTCTTT. The chain combines TRBV5-1 with TRBJ1-1, with D tentatively TRBD1 (5 bases). Germline V lookup: CDR1 SGHRS, CDR2 YFSETQ. This CDR3 contains 12 residues. The V end lost 4 bases, the J end lost 10 bases, and 14 bases lay between the germline ends.

The chain links TRBV30 to TRBJ2-5; 10 bases align to TRBD1. This CDR3 contains 14 residues. Trimming at V came to 2 bases and at J to 3 bases, leaving 3 bases not matched to a gene. Germline lookup yields CDR1 GTSNPN and CDR2 SVGIG (reference sequence). The CDR3 nucleotides read TGTGCCTGGAGTTCGGGACAGGGGAAAGAGACCCAGTACTTC. Translated: CAWSSGQGKETQYF.

J is TRBJ2-1 and V is TRBV12-3 or TRBV12-4; TRBD2 aligns across 9 bases. V was pared by 6 bases and J by 5 bases, with 5 bases of the junction left unmatched. CDR3 length: 14 amino acids. CDR3 coding DNA: TGTGCCAGCAGGAGGCTAGCGGGACACAATGAGCAGTTCTTC. Translation: CASRRLAGHNEQFF.

This clonotype was detected ten times or more. The V and J genes are TRBV25-1 and TRBJ2-7; tentative D call: TRBD2 (5 bases). V was cut by 7 bases and J by 7 bases, with 14 bases left in between. The CDR3 sequence is 12 residues long. Germline V lookup: CDR1 MGHDK, CDR2 SYGVNS. The CDR3 here is CASTRGPWEQYF. DNA for the CDR3: TGTGCCAGCACCCGAGGGCCTTGGGAGCAGTACTTC.

There are a few counts of this clonotype. CDR3 in amino acids: CAISESSWPYEQYF. As DNA, the CDR3 is TGTGCCATCAGTGAGTCGTCATGGCCCTACGAGCAGTACTTC. The chain has TRBV10-3 and TRBJ2-7; D is unclear. Germline CDR1 ENHRY, CDR2 SYGVKD. Trimming removed 0 bases at V and 2 bases at J, with 8 bases between. This CDR3 comprises 14 residues.

This clonotype was found a few times. The genes are TRBV20-1 and TRBJ2-3, with TRBD2 as a possible D gene (6 bases). The CDR3 is 14 residues long. The ends were cut back, 3 bases at V and 6 bases at J, with 16 bases in the middle. Per the germline V gene, CDR1 is DFQATT and CDR2 is SNEGSKA (reference sequence). DNA for the CDR3: TGCAGTGCTAGTATTTCCGGGACTGGGGATACGCAGTATTTT. Translated: CSASISGTGDTQYF.

This clonotype was seen more than once but under ten times. V gene TRBV3-1 combines with J gene TRBJ2-2; D perhaps matches TRBD2 (6 bases). Germline lookup yields CDR1 LGHDT and CDR2 YNNKEL (reference sequence). V was cut by 4 bases and J by 0 bases, with 12 bases left in between. CDR3 size: 16 residues. CDR3 sequence (DNA): TGTGCCAGCAGCCGGGAGGCGGGGACGAACACCGGGGAGCTGTTTTTT. Residues: CASSREAGTNTGELFF.

The chain links TRBV29-1 to TRBJ2-3, with 7 bases lining up with TRBD1. V was pared by 4 bases and J by 2 bases, with 6 bases of the junction left unmatched. Germline values: CDR1 SQVTM, CDR2 ANQGSEA. The CDR3 length is 14 residues. Written as DNA, the CDR3 is TGCAGCGTTGTAGGGGGCCCCTTCACAGATACGCAGTATTTT. This codes for CSVVGGPFTDTQYF.

This clonotype was observed a few times. This chain uses TRBV10-1 with TRBJ2-3; D is unclear. The V end was cut by 0 bases, the J end by 6 bases, with 10 bases between. Looked up from germline, CDR1 is WNHNN and CDR2 is SYGVQD (reference sequence). The CDR3 is made up of 14 amino acids. CDR3 loop: CASSESSNSDTQYF. CDR3 bases: TGCGCCAGCAGTGAGTCGAGCAACTCTGATACGCAGTATTTT.

The chain carries TRBV5-1 and TRBJ2-7; no reliable D call. This CDR3 comprises 14 residues. Germline V gene data show CDR1 as SGHRS and CDR2 as YFSETQ. Trimming removed 0 bases at V and 7 bases at J, with 14 bases between. CDR3 residues: CASSLAQADWEQYF. For the CDR3, the DNA is TGCGCCAGCAGCTTGGCCCAGGCGGATTGGGAGCAGTACTTC.

This clonotype showed up just a few times. This chain connects TRBV9 to TRBJ2-2; 9 nucleotides agree with TRBD2. This CDR3 comprises 19 residues. V trimming: 0 bases; J trimming: 4 bases; junction bases outside the gene matches: 13. The V gene's germline CDR1 is SGDLS and CDR2 YYNGEE. The chain's CDR3 is CASSVALGLAGESTGELFF. CDR3 DNA sequence: TGTGCCAGCAGCGTAGCTCTCGGTTTAGCGGGAGAGAGCACCGGGGAGCTGTTTTTT.

V gene TRBV5-1 combines with J gene TRBJ2-7, with 8 bases identical to TRBD2. CDR1 and CDR2 (germline): SGHRS, YFSETQ. The CDR3 runs 14 residues. With 4 bases clipped from V and 6 bases from J, the junction kept 9 bases outside the gene matches. Here the CDR3 reads CASSPGLESFEQYF. Written as DNA, the CDR3 is TGCGCCAGCAGCCCGGGACTAGAATCGTTCGAGCAGTACTTC. The full variable domain, its missing parts supplied by reference TRBV5-1 and TRBJ2-7, is KAGVTQTPRYLIKTRGQQVTLSCSPISGHRSVSWYQQTPGQGLQFLFEYFSETQRNKGNFPGRFSGRQFSNSRSEMNVSTLELGDSALYLCASSPGLESFEQYFGPGTRLTVT.

This chain uses TRBV29-1 with TRBJ2-1; the match to TRBD2 covers 10 bases. J gave up 7 bases and V 0 bases, and 6 bases lay outside the gene matches. CDR3 length: 15 residues. CDR1 is SQVTM, CDR2 ANQGSEA, per germline. The DNA of the CDR3 is TGCAGCGTTGAAGATTTCCTAGCGGGAGCTAATGAGCAGTTCTTC. Its translation is CSVEDFLAGANEQFF.

This clonotype was recorded at least ten times. The chain links TRBV5-1 to TRBJ2-7, with 8 bases identical to TRBD2. Looked up from germline, CDR1 is SGHRS and CDR2 is YFSETQ. The length of the CDR3 is 13 residues. J was trimmed by 6 bases and V by 2 bases; bases with no gene match: 4. The CDR3 sequence: CASSLAGAIEQYF. CDR3 DNA sequence: TGCGCCAGCAGCTTAGCGGGAGCCATCGAGCAGTACTTC. Full variable domain (missing parts from reference TRBV5-1 and TRBJ2-7): KAGVTQTPRYLIKTRGQQVTLSCSPISGHRSVSWYQQTPGQGLQFLFEYFSETQRNKGNFPGRFSGRQFSNSRSEMNVSTLELGDSALYLCASSLAGAIEQYFGPGTRLTVT.

The chain recombines TRBV5-1 with TRBJ2-3, with 7 nucleotides matching TRBD2. The CDR3 runs to 16 residues. From germline, CDR1 is SGHRS and CDR2 YFSETQ. The ends lost 4 bases at V and 4 bases at J; junction bases unmatched: 12. CDR3 loop: CASSGLSGRGPDTQYF. CDR3 nucleotides: TGCGCCAGCAGCGGCCTGTCGGGGAGGGGACCAGATACGCAGTATTTT.

Only a few counts were recorded for this clonotype. CDR3 in DNA: TGCGCCAGCAGCTCCGACGGATACAATGAGCAGTTCTTC. Encoded protein: CASSSDGYNEQFF. The chain links TRBV5-1 to TRBJ2-1, with no clear D. The CDR3 runs 13 residues. Trimming stripped 3 bases from V and 4 bases from J, with 8 bases between. Germline-derived CDR1 and CDR2 are SGHRS and YFSETQ. The full variable domain, rest sourced from reference TRBV5-1 and TRBJ2-1, is KAGVTQTPRYLIKTRGQQVTLSCSPISGHRSVSWYQQTPGQGLQFLFEYFSETQRNKGNFPGRFSGRQFSNSRSEMNVSTLELGDSALYLCASSSDGYNEQFFGPGTRLTVL.